Presented here are 5 T cell receptor beta chains from one specimen sequenced in a study of blood T cell repertoires in COVID-19. The assay was immunoSEQ multiplex PCR, and TCRdb's table has in-frame clones only and misses some. The repertoire holds tens of thousands of clones, roughly 90% seen once, with around 3.1% in the top ten. Sample: peripheral blood. All receptors come from a man aged 45-60 years with acute or convalescent COVID-19.

This chain connects TRBV5-1 to TRBJ2-3, with TRBD2 matching over 16 bases. The CDR3 is 19 amino acids. V lost 4 bases, J lost 1 base, and 9 bases stayed unmatched. Germline CDR1 SGHRS, CDR2 YFSETQ. The CDR3 sequence: CASSTSGTSGGARTDTQYF. CDR3 in DNA: TGCGCCAGCAGCACGTCCGGGACTAGCGGGGGGGCCCGCACAGATACGCAGTATTTT.

The V call is TRBV7-8, the J call TRBJ2-3, with 9 bases fitting TRBD2. V lost 4 bases and J lost 5; bases outside the gene matches: 7. CDR3 length equals 15 residues. Germline V gene sequence: CDR1 SGHVS, CDR2 FQNEAQ. This chain's CDR3 is CASSSPSGAGDTQYF. In nucleotides, the CDR3 is TGTGCCAGCAGCTCTCCTAGCGGGGCTGGAGATACGCAGTATTTT.

This chain links TRBV18 with TRBJ1-2; tentatively, D is TRBD1 (6 bases). In germline, CDR1 is KGHSH, CDR2 LQKENI. V lost 0 bases and J lost 8, with 10 bases in between. The CDR3 loop spans 13 amino acids. The CDR3 loop reads CASSPPGGGGYTF. The CDR3 DNA reads TGTGCCAGCTCACCACCGGGTGGGGGCGGCTACACCTTC. Full variable domain (remainder filled in from reference TRBV18 and TRBJ1-2): NAGVMQNPRHLVRRRGQEARLRCSPMKGHSHVYWYRQLPEEGLKFMVYLQKENIIDESGMPKERFSAEFPKEGPSILRIQQVVRGDSAAYFCASSPPGGGGYTFGSGTRLTVV.

This chain uses TRBV6-1 with TRBJ2-3; 7 bases map to TRBD2. There are 15 residues in the CDR3. V lost 3 bases, J lost 3 bases, and 6 bases stayed unmatched. Germline CDR1 MNHNS, CDR2 SASEGT. The CDR3 DNA sequence: TGTGCCAGCAGTGAGTCGTGGGGGGGGACAGATACGCAGTATTTT. It is translated as CASSESWGGTDTQYF.

The gene calls are TRBV19 and TRBJ1-2, with 8 bases that match TRBD1. The CDR3 spans 12 residues. With 6 bases clipped from V and 8 bases from J, the junction kept 5 bases outside the gene matches. Per germline, CDR1 LNHDA and CDR2 SQIVND (reference sequence). The CDR3 loop is CASRDRARGYTF. The CDR3 DNA is TGTGCCAGTAGGGACAGGGCGAGGGGCTACACCTTC.